These 10 T cell receptor beta chains were all obtained from the same sample, sequenced in a study of cytomegalovirus exposure and HLA in healthy donors. TCRdb's copy holds only in-frame clones and misses some; the assay was immunoSEQ multiplex PCR. Found here are 150,000 to 200,000 clones, around 86% of them singletons; the top ten hold about 7.2%. Sequenced sample: PBMCs. These receptors came from a man aged 25-45 years in good health and CMV-seropositive.

V usage is TRBV29-1 and J usage is TRBJ2-7; weak D call: TRBD1 (6 bases). Trimming removed 2 bases from V and 2 bases from J, with 13 bases in between. The germline V gene has CDR1 SQVTM and CDR2 ANQGSEA. The CDR3 sequence is 14 residues long. The CDR3 coding sequence is TGCAGCGTTGAATTTGGGGGCAATCCCTACGAGCAGTACTTC. Its protein is CSVEFGGNPYEQYF.

The chain is built from TRBV28 and TRBJ1-5, with 9 positions matching TRBD1. From germline, CDR1 is MDHEN and CDR2 SYDVKM. The CDR3 has 16 residues. Trimming took 7 bases from V and 7 from J; bases not matched to a gene: 14. In DNA, the CDR3 is TGTGCCAGCACCCATCCCGGGACAGGGACTCGGCAGCCCCAGCATTTT. Translated: CASTHPGTGTRQPQHF.

The chain is built from TRBV5-1 and TRBJ1-1; D is possibly TRBD1 (5 bases). CDR3 length equals 17 residues. Germline V gene data show CDR1 as SGHRS and CDR2 as YFSETQ. Trimming pared 0 bases from V and 1 base from J, leaving 16 bases between. CDR3 in amino acids: CASSLAVREGRNTEAFF. DNA for the CDR3: TGCGCCAGCAGCTTGGCCGTGAGGGAGGGGCGGAACACTGAAGCTTTCTTT.

The chain has TRBV10-3 and TRBJ2-7, with 7 bases lining up with TRBD2. With 2 bases clipped from V and 5 bases from J, the junction kept 9 bases outside the gene matches. CDR1 is ENHRY and CDR2 is SYGVKD in the germline V gene. This CDR3 contains 15 residues. DNA for the CDR3: TGTGCCATCAGTGAGGAGCGGGGCCTCGGTCACGAGCAGTACTTC. Protein: CAISEERGLGHEQYF.

The rearrangement links TRBV4-1 to TRBJ1-3; D is possibly TRBD1 (5 bases). Trimming removed 4 bases from V and 0 bases from J, with 22 bases in between. The CDR3 runs to 19 residues. Looked up from germline, CDR1 is MGHRA and CDR2 is YSYEKL. CDR3 coding DNA: TGCGCCAGCAGCCGGACCTGGGGCGAAGGACACTCCTCTGGAAACACCATATATTTT. Protein product: CASSRTWGEGHSSGNTIYF.

The V gene is TRBV6-5, the J gene TRBJ1-1, with D unresolved. The germline gives CDR1 MNHEY, CDR2 SVGAGI. Trimming took 6 bases from V and 1 from J, leaving 6 bases between them. The CDR3 loop spans 12 amino acids. In DNA form, the CDR3 reads TGTGCCAGCAGCCGCGCGAACACTGAAGCTTTCTTT. It is translated as CASSRANTEAFF.

Comments on this clone: A read error may produce the germline difference seen at one junction end. This sequence joins TRBV25-1 and TRBJ1-2; D ambiguous. Germline CDR1 is MGHDK and CDR2 is SYGVNS. The length of the CDR3 is 14 residues. The CDR3 DNA is TGTGCCAGCATATCGCCCGGGGTGCCCCCGGGGATCGACTTC. The encoded protein is CASISPGVPPGIDF.

This clone was counted between two and nine times. V is TRBV4-1 and J is TRBJ1-5; no firm D call. Looked up from germline, CDR1 is MGHRA and CDR2 is YSYEKL. The V gene lost 2 bases and the J gene lost 0 bases, with 11 bases spanning the gap. The CDR3 loop spans 16 amino acids. CDR3 nucleotides: TGCGCCAGCAGCCAAAGCCCAGGTTTTAGCAATCAGCCCCAGCATTTT. This gives the protein CASSQSPGFSNQPQHF.

The V gene is TRBV6-5, the J gene TRBJ2-1; no definite D call. The CDR3 covers 14 residues. The germline gives CDR1 MNHEY, CDR2 SVGAGI. V was clipped by 6 bases and J by 0 bases, with 9 bases between them. CDR3 nucleotides: TGTGCCAGCAGCACAGAAAGCTCCTACAATGAGCAGTTCTTC. As protein: CASSTESSYNEQFF.

This chain links TRBV9 with TRBJ2-5; TRBD2 aligns across 10 bases. Unmatched junction bases numbered 11, after V lost 1 base and J lost 5 bases. The CDR3 runs 17 residues. CDR1 and CDR2 from the germline V gene are SGDLS and YYNGEE. The CDR3 DNA sequence: TGTGCCAGCAGCGTAACCTCCGCTAGCGGGGGAGGGGAGACCCAGTACTTC. Its translation: CASSVTSASGGGETQYF.